The 18 T cell receptor beta chains reported below all come from one sample, sequenced in a study of shared clonotypes between healthy human individuals. Repertoires were generated with immunoSEQ multiplex PCR, while TCRdb's copy carries only in-frame clones and drops some. Seen here are some 2,000,000 clones, about 95% observed once, and the top ten hold roughly 0.13%. Sequencing was performed on naive CD4+ T cells sorted from blood. Subset defined: CD45RA+ positively selected. These receptors all come from a man aged 18-30 years in good health.

CDR3 sequence reads: CASSLRQDASGNTIYF. The DNA of the CDR3 is TGTGCCAGCAGTTTGAGACAGGATGCCTCTGGAAACACCATATATTTT. This sequence joins TRBV6-5 and TRBJ1-3; D perhaps matches TRBD1 (6 bases). The germline V and J ends were trimmed by 4 bases and 0 bases, with 13 bases remaining between them. This CDR3 contains 16 residues. The germline CDR1 and CDR2 sequences are MNHEY and SVGAGI.

The chain combines TRBV5-1 with TRBJ1-6; D gene uncertain. The V end was cut by 2 bases, the J end by 5 bases, with 17 bases between. Per the germline V gene, CDR1 is SGHRS and CDR2 is YFSETQ. The CDR3 covers 17 residues. CDR3 sequence reads: CASSFRTQRTDNSPLHF. For the CDR3, the DNA is TGCGCCAGCAGCTTCCGGACTCAGCGAACCGATAATTCACCCCTCCACTTT.

The rearrangement joins TRBV10-3 to TRBJ1-2, with TRBD1 identical over 9 bases. This CDR3 region has 13 residues. With 11 bases clipped from V and 5 bases from J, the junction kept 9 bases outside the gene matches. CDR1 ENHRY and CDR2 SYGVKD come from the germline V gene. CDR3 coding DNA: TGTGCCTCGCAAGGGGGACAGGGTTATGGCTACACCTTC. Residues: CASQGGQGYGYTF.

The chain is built from TRBV27 and TRBJ1-2; no clear D. Germline V gives CDR1 MNHEY, CDR2 SMNVEV (reference sequence). The V end was cut by 6 bases, the J end by 4 bases, with 15 bases between. The CDR3 has 14 amino acids. CDR3 residues: CASSPDGVGYGYTF. CDR3 in DNA: TGTGCCAGCAGCCCCGACGGAGTAGGCTATGGCTACACCTTC.

This rearrangement joins TRBV9 to TRBJ1-4; D unclear. This CDR3 comprises 12 residues. The germline gives CDR1 SGDLS, CDR2 YYNGEE. Between the trimmed V and J ends, which lost 0 bases and 16 bases, there was a span of 13 bases. The CDR3 loop reads CASSVGIAQRFF. The CDR3 DNA reads TGTGCCAGCAGCGTAGGTATCGCGCAGCGGTTTTTT.

The chain joins TRBV11-2 to TRBJ2-7; 7 bases are a match to TRBD1. The CDR3 spans 14 residues. V dropped 3 bases and J dropped 5; count of bases not matched to a gene: 7. The germline CDR1 and CDR2 sequences are SGHAT and FQNNGV. CDR3 coding DNA: TGTGCCAGCAGCTTTACGACAGGGCGGCACGAGCAGTACTTC. Its translation is CASSFTTGRHEQYF.

The V and J genes are TRBV19 and TRBJ2-5, with 7 bases aligning to TRBD1. This CDR3 contains 14 residues. The V gene's germline CDR1 is LNHDA and CDR2 SQIVND (reference sequence). With V trimmed by 3 bases and J by 5 bases, 6 bases remained unmatched. The CDR3 here is CASSMQKGAETQYF. The CDR3 DNA sequence: TGTGCCAGTAGTATGCAGAAGGGGGCGGAGACCCAGTACTTC.

The chain employs TRBV28 and TRBJ1-2; no reliable D call. CDR1 and CDR2 (germline): MDHEN, SYDVKM. CDR3 size: 15 residues. Trimming removed 2 bases at V and 4 bases at J, with 14 bases between. The DNA for the CDR3 is TGTGCCAGCAGTTTAAGTAACAGCAAAATCTATGGCTACACCTTC. It translates to CASSLSNSKIYGYTF.

The rearrangement joins TRBV5-1 to TRBJ1-6, with D unclear. Trimming took 0 bases from V and 7 from J, leaving 14 bases between them. CDR1 and CDR2 (germline): SGHRS, YFSETQ. This CDR3 comprises 16 residues. The CDR3 region has the DNA TGCGCCAGCAGCTTGGCCGGCGGATCGGGAAATTCACCCCTCCACTTT. As protein: CASSLAGGSGNSPLHF.

This chain connects TRBV7-8 to TRBJ2-1, with a tentative D call TRBD1 (5 bases). Per germline, CDR1 SGHVS and CDR2 FQNEAQ. The CDR3 covers 14 residues. Trimming left V 0 bases short and J 5 bases short, with 8 bases between. The CDR3 loop is CASSLAGLNNEQFF. DNA of the CDR3: TGTGCCAGCAGCTTAGCGGGGCTCAACAATGAGCAGTTCTTC.

The chain joins TRBV6-6 to TRBJ1-2; D is possibly TRBD1 (5 bases). This CDR3 has 13 amino acids. Between the trimmed V and J ends, which lost 6 bases and 9 bases, there was a span of 17 bases. Germline CDR1 reads MNHNY; CDR2 reads SVGAGI (reference sequence). CDR3 nucleotide sequence: TGTGCCAGCAGCCTAGAACCAGGGTCTAGCTACACCTTC. This sequence encodes CASSLEPGSSYTF.

The chain links TRBV2 to TRBJ1-5; D not certain. Germline loops: CDR1 SNHLY, CDR2 FYNNEI. This CDR3 is built from 13 residues. The V end lost 7 bases, the J end lost 3 bases, and 10 bases lay between the germline ends. The CDR3 sequence is CASTRALNQPQHF. CDR3 coding DNA: TGTGCCAGCACGCGGGCCCTCAATCAGCCCCAGCATTTT.

The chain recombines TRBV11-2 with TRBJ1-1; D not resolved. Trimming removed 7 bases from V and 13 bases from J, with 19 bases in between. From germline, CDR1 is SGHAT and CDR2 FQNNGV. This CDR3 region has 12 residues. CDR3: CASTSIWGIGFF. In DNA, the CDR3 is TGTGCCAGCACCTCCATTTGGGGAATCGGTTTCTTT.

This chain links TRBV28 with TRBJ1-6; D remains ambiguous. From germline, CDR1 is MDHEN and CDR2 SYDVKM. Trimming removed 7 bases at V and 8 bases at J, with 12 bases between. CDR3 length: 13 residues. The CDR3 reads CASTWIGDSPLHF. CDR3 in DNA: TGTGCCAGCACCTGGATCGGGGATTCACCCCTCCACTTT.

The rearrangement links TRBV25-1 to TRBJ2-7; 11 nucleotides align to TRBD1. Germline CDR1 is MGHDK and CDR2 is SYGVNS. V shed 5 bases, J shed 8 bases, and the junction held 11 bases outside the gene matches. There are 15 residues in the CDR3. This CDR3 reads CASSSQGQGGFQQYF. Written as DNA, the CDR3 is TGTGCCAGCAGTAGTCAGGGACAGGGGGGTTTTCAGCAGTACTTC.

This chain links TRBV18 with TRBJ2-7, with D perhaps TRBD1 (6 bases). V was shortened by 1 base and J by 0 bases, with 13 bases between the two germline ends. CDR3 length: 16 residues. Germline V CDR1 and CDR2: KGHSH, LQKENI. The CDR3 nucleotides read TGTGCCAGCTCACCACGGGCAGGGGACCTCTCCTACGAGCAGTACTTC. Amino acid sequence: CASSPRAGDLSYEQYF.

In its sample, this clone was seen once. The chain uses TRBV18 and TRBJ1-2, with D perhaps matching TRBD1 (5 bases). The CDR3 covers 16 residues. Trimming left V 1 base short and J 5 bases short, with 17 bases between. CDR1 is KGHSH, CDR2 LQKENI, per germline. The CDR3 DNA sequence: TGTGCCAGCTCACCACGGCAGGGAAGGGGAGAGTATGGCTACACCTTC. It specifies CASSPRQGRGEYGYTF.

The gene calls are TRBV6-1 and TRBJ2-2, with 10 bases lining up with TRBD2. After removal of 3 bases from V and 6 bases from J, the junction contained 10 bases not matched to a gene. Germline values: CDR1 MNHNS, CDR2 SASEGT. This CDR3 has 17 residues. The CDR3 DNA sequence: TGTGCCAGCAGTGACCCCCGAGCGGGAGGGCCGTCCGGGGAGCTGTTTTTT. It translates to CASSDPRAGGPSGELFF.